This T cell receptor (beta chain) was found in a study of blood T cell repertoires in COVID-19. Recruitment covered 25 or so US areas and drew participants whose ages spanned about 18 to 100 years. TCRdb's table, derived via immunoSEQ multiplex PCR, lists solely in-frame clones and lacks some. The sample consists of about 280,000 clones, 88% of them appearing once. The CDR3 totals 13 residues. Germline V gene data show CDR1 as SGHRS and CDR2 as YFSETQ. V shed 2 bases and J shed 8 bases, with 13 bases lying between them. This clone turned up a few times. The rearrangement links TRBV5-1 to TRBJ1-1; the D is unclear. The receptor was derived from a woman aged 60-70 years in a cohort exposed to, infected with or recovered from COVID-19 (not recorded which). The sample was PBMCs or T cells enriched from blood (not recorded which). The CDR3 DNA follows: TGCGCCAGCAGCTTCCCCGGCGGCTCAGAAGCTTTCTTT. It yields the protein CASSFPGGSEAFF.